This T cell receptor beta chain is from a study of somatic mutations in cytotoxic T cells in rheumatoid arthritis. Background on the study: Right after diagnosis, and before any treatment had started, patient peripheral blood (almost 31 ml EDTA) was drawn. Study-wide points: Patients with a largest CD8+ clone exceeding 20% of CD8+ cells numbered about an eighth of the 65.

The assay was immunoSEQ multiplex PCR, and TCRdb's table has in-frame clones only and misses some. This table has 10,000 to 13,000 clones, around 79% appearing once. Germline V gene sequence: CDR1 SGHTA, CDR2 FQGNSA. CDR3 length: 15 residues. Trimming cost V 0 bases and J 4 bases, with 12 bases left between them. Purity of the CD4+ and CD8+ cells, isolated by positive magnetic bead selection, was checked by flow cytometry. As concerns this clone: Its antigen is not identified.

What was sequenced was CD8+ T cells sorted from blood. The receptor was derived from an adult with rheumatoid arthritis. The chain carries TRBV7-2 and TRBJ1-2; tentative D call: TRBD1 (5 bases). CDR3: CASSLAGAIGYGYTF. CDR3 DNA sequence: TGTGCCAGCAGCTTAGCAGGGGCCATAGGCTATGGCTACACCTTC.